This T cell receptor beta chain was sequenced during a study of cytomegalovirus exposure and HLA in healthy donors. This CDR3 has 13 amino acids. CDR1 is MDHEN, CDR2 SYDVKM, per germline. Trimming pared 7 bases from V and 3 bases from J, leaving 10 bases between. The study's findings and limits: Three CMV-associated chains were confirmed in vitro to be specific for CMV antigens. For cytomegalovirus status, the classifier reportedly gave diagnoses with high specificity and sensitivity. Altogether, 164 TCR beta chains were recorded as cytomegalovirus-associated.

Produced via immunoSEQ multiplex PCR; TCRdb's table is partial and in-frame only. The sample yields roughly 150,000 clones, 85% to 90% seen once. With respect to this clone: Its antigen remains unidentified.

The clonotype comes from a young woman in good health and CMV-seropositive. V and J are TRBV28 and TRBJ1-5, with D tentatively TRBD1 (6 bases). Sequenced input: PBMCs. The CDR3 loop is CASTTGLNQPQHF. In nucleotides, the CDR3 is TGTGCCAGCACAACAGGGCTCAATCAGCCCCAGCATTTT.